This TCR beta chain is drawn from a study of prognosis after radiotherapy for stage I lung cancer. Overall study context: Stage I non-small cell lung cancer patients were enrolled in Nanjing, China. This enrollment took place between 2018 and 2019.

CDR3 length equals 13 residues. Germline values: CDR1 MNHNS, CDR2 SASEGT. V gave up 4 bases and J gave up 4 bases, with 8 bases separating them. Two-round multiplex PCR amplified TCR beta CDR3 from genomic DNA. Amplification in first-round PCR relied on primers specific to each TRBV and TRBJ gene. TCRdb reprocessed the multiplex PCR reads with MiXCR, giving one entry per CDR3 protein. Of some 27,000 distinct CDR3 sequences listed, about 41% are singletons. Specimen: PBMCs, collected before or after stereotactic body radiation therapy (not recorded which). This chain connects TRBV6-1 to TRBJ2-1, with D possibly TRBD1 on 6 matching bases. This TCR derives from a donor over 45 with non-small cell lung cancer. The CDR3 sequence is CASSATGYNEQFF. The CDR3, as DNA: TGTGCCAGCAGTGCTACAGGGTACAATGAGCAGTTCTTC.